A single sample gave rise to the 8 T cell receptor beta chains below, sequenced in a study of shared clonotypes between healthy human individuals. Sequencing used immunoSEQ multiplex PCR; TCRdb keeps in-frame clones, though not all of them. The table has about 2.4 million clones, roughly 93% seen once. The material sequenced was naive CD4+ T cells from PBMCs. As for subset: CD45RA+ positively selected. Receptors were obtained from a man aged 18 to 35 in good health. Some clones in this sample may be carry-over from other donors' samples.

The gene calls are TRBV11-2 and TRBJ2-1; D remains ambiguous. CDR1 is SGHAT and CDR2 is FQNNGV in the germline V gene. Trimming cost V 2 bases and J 4 bases, with 6 bases left between them. CDR3 length equals 13 residues. CDR3 region: CASSLRAYNEQFF. In nucleotides, the CDR3 is TGTGCCAGCAGCTTAAGGGCTTACAATGAGCAGTTCTTC. Together with reference TRBV11-2 and TRBJ2-1, the CDR3 gives the full variable domain: EAGVAQSPRYKIIEKRQSVAFWCNPISGHATLYWYQQILGQGPKLLIQFQNNGVVDDSQLPKDRFSAERLKGVDSTLKIQPAKLEDSAVYLCASSLRAYNEQFFGPGTRLTVL.

This clone has a single count. The rearrangement joins TRBV7-6 to TRBJ2-1; weak D call: TRBD1 (7 bases). V dropped 5 bases and J dropped 6 bases, with 23 bases sitting between them. In germline, CDR1 is SGHVS, CDR2 FNYEAQ. The CDR3 has 17 amino acids. The CDR3 sequence: CASSLRTGTAGTNEQFF. For the CDR3, the DNA is TGTGCCAGCAGCCTTCGAACCGGGACAGCGGGTACCAATGAGCAGTTCTTC.

The chain couples TRBV5-4 to TRBJ1-1; 7 nucleotides match TRBD1. This CDR3 has 14 residues. Trimming took 5 bases from V and 4 from J; bases not matched to a gene: 8. Germline V gene data show CDR1 as SGHNT and CDR2 as YYREEE (reference sequence). The CDR3 region has the DNA TGTGCCAGCAGTCTACAGGGGATAGGCACTGAAGCTTTCTTT. As protein: CASSLQGIGTEAFF. Full variable domain (rest looked up from reference TRBV5-4 and TRBJ1-1): ETGVTQSPTHLIKTRGQQVTLRCSSQSGHNTVSWYQQALGQGPQFIFQYYREEENGRGNFPPRFSGLQFPNYSSELNVNALELDDSALYLCASSLQGIGTEAFFGQGTRLTVV.

In regard to this clone: The same CDR3 is also encoded by other DNA sequences in this sample. The chain is built from TRBV5-1 and TRBJ1-2; D possibly corresponds to TRBD1 (6 bases). The V gene's germline CDR1 is SGHRS and CDR2 YFSETQ. There are 14 residues in the CDR3. The V gene lost 2 bases and the J gene lost 2 bases, with 10 bases spanning the gap. The DNA of the CDR3 is TGCGCCAGCAGCTTAATACAGGGAAACTATGGCTACACCTTC. Its protein is CASSLIQGNYGYTF.

This clone has a single count. The chain couples TRBV5-4 to TRBJ2-5, with TRBD2 matching 14 bases. This CDR3 region has 17 residues. J lost 4 bases, V lost 0 bases, and 5 bases had no gene match. Germline values: CDR1 SGHNT, CDR2 YYREEE (reference sequence). In DNA form, the CDR3 reads TGTGCCAGCAGCTTGGGGGGGACTAGCGGGAGTCGAGAGACCCAGTACTTC. Translating gives CASSLGGTSGSRETQYF.

This chain links TRBV7-6 with TRBJ2-7; 13 nucleotides match TRBD2. Germline V gene lookup returns CDR1 SGHVS and CDR2 FNYEAQ. The CDR3 totals 17 residues. The V and J ends lost 2 bases and 2 bases, in that order; junction bases with no gene match: 6. The DNA of the CDR3 is TGTGCCAGCAGCTTATTTGGAGGACTAGCGGGAGCCTACGAGCAGTACTTC. Translated, it gives CASSLFGGLAGAYEQYF.

V gene TRBV19 combines with J gene TRBJ2-3, with TRBD1 as a possible D gene (6 bases). The germline V gene encodes CDR1 LNHDA and CDR2 SQIVND (reference sequence). Trimming removed 5 bases at V and 0 bases at J, with 15 bases between. This CDR3 spans 16 amino acids. CDR3 protein: CASSPRGTGSTDTQYF. CDR3 DNA sequence: TGTGCCAGTAGTCCCCGAGGCACAGGGAGCACAGATACGCAGTATTTT.

The CDR3 sequence is CASSDPRGQGFSRGRREQYF. The CDR3 region has the DNA TGTGCCAGCAGTGACCCCCGAGGACAGGGGTTCAGTAGAGGGAGACGCGAGCAGTACTTC. This chain uses TRBV2 with TRBJ2-7; TRBD1 matches 9 bases. Germline CDR1 SNHLY, CDR2 FYNNEI. The CDR3 length is 20 residues. The trim removed 3 bases at V and 6 bases at J, leaving 24 bases unmatched. Full variable domain (missing parts from reference TRBV2 and TRBJ2-7): EPEVTQTPSHQVTQMGQEVILRCVPISNHLYFYWYRQILGQKVEFLVSFYNNEISEKSEIFDDQFSVERPDGSNFTLKIRSTKLEDSAMYFCASSDPRGQGFSRGRREQYFGPGTRLTVT.